One sample yielded the 18 T cell receptor beta chains listed below, sequenced in a study of PD-1 blockade in mismatch repair-deficient tumors. Produced via immunoSEQ multiplex PCR; TCRdb's table is partial and in-frame only. The table lists around 110,000 clones, about 74% of them singletons. Source: peripheral blood, taken about 60 weeks after starting pembrolizumab. Receptors were obtained from an adult with mismatch repair-deficient cancer.

This clone occurred a few times. The chain recombines TRBV29-1 with TRBJ1-1; D unresolved. V was shortened by 6 bases and J by 1 base, with 12 bases between the two germline ends. The CDR3 loop spans 13 amino acids. CDR1 is SQVTM and CDR2 is ANQGSEA in the germline V gene. CDR3 in amino acids: CSVPKEGNTEAFF. The CDR3 coding sequence is TGCAGCGTACCGAAGGAGGGGAACACTGAAGCTTTCTTT. The variable domain in full, completed from reference TRBV29-1 and TRBJ1-1, reads SAVISQKPSRDICQRGTSLTIQCQVDSQVTMMFWYRQQPGQSLTLIATANQGSEATYESGFVIDKFPISRPNLTFSTLTVSNMSPEDSSIYLCSVPKEGNTEAFFGQGTRLTVV.

The V and J genes are TRBV25-1 and TRBJ2-1, with TRBD2 matching 8 bases. This CDR3 contains 14 residues. With 4 bases clipped from V and 6 bases from J, the junction kept 5 bases outside the gene matches. Germline CDR1 MGHDK, CDR2 SYGVNS. CDR3 amino acids: CASSVSGTINEQFF. The DNA for the CDR3 is TGTGCCAGCAGTGTTAGCGGGACCATCAATGAGCAGTTCTTC.

The chain links TRBV29-1 to TRBJ1-1; TRBD1 aligns across 11 bases. The CDR3 has 13 amino acids. Germline V CDR1 and CDR2: SQVTM, ANQGSEA. V trimming: 4 bases; J trimming: 6 bases; junction bases outside the gene matches: 4. The CDR3 coding sequence is TGCAGCGTTGGGACAGGGGGCGGCCCTGAAGCTTTCTTT. Residues: CSVGTGGGPEAFF.

The chain combines TRBV7-3 with TRBJ2-3; TRBD2 matches at 12 bases. Trimming at V came to 6 bases and at J to 4 bases, leaving 5 bases not matched to a gene. This CDR3 spans 15 amino acids. Germline V gene sequence: CDR1 SGHTA, CDR2 FQGTGA. CDR3 sequence: CASSRLAGEADTQYF. CDR3 coding DNA: TGTGCCAGCAGTCGACTAGCGGGAGAGGCAGATACGCAGTATTTT.

CDR3 region: CASSPPFSGIGANEQFF. Written as DNA, the CDR3 is TGTGCCAGCTCACCACCCTTTAGCGGGATAGGAGCCAATGAGCAGTTCTTC. This chain joins TRBV18 and TRBJ2-1, with TRBD2 matching 8 bases. This CDR3 is 17 amino acids long. The V segment lost 0 bases and the J segment 6 bases; nucleotides outside the gene matches: 10. Germline values: CDR1 KGHSH, CDR2 LQKENI.

About this clone itself: Other DNA sequences within the sample encode an identical CDR3. V is TRBV29-1 and J is TRBJ2-1, with 10 positions matching TRBD2. The CDR3 totals 14 residues. Germline CDR1 and CDR2: SQVTM and ANQGSEA. V shed 1 base and J 4 bases; nucleotides not matched to a gene: 1. The CDR3 sequence: CSVEGTSGYNEQFF. CDR3 sequence (DNA): TGCAGCGTTGAAGGGACTAGCGGATACAATGAGCAGTTCTTC.

The chain has TRBV9 and TRBJ2-1; 13 bases map to TRBD2. The CDR3 spans 17 residues. Germline V gene lookup returns CDR1 SGDLS and CDR2 YYNGEE. Unmatched junction bases numbered 4, after V lost 4 bases and J lost 0 bases. The CDR3 nucleotides read TGTGCCAGCAGCCCCCGGACTAGCGGGAGCTCCTACAATGAGCAGTTCTTC. Its translation is CASSPRTSGSSYNEQFF.

The chain uses TRBV7-9 and TRBJ2-3; 8 bases align to TRBD1. Trimming removed 1 base from V and 3 bases from J; junction bases left unmatched: 3. The germline CDR1 and CDR2 sequences are SEHNR and FQNEAQ (reference sequence). This CDR3 spans 15 amino acids. CDR3 residues: CASSLGTGLTDTQYF. CDR3 DNA: TGTGCCAGCAGCTTAGGGACAGGGTTAACAGATACGCAGTATTTT.

J is TRBJ2-7 and V is TRBV19; TRBD2 matches at 7 bases. This CDR3 comprises 16 residues. CDR1 LNHDA and CDR2 SQIVND come from the germline V gene (reference sequence). Trimming cost V 5 bases and J 2 bases; bases outside gene matches: 12. The CDR3 spells CASSPLRGEGTYEQYF. CDR3 sequence (DNA): TGTGCCAGTAGTCCCCTTAGAGGGGAGGGAACCTACGAGCAGTACTTC.

The J gene is TRBJ2-1, the V gene TRBV5-6; possibly TRBD1 for D (5 bases). Trimming took off 4 bases at V and 4 bases at J, with 9 bases between the two ends. The CDR3 has 13 residues. Looked up from germline, CDR1 is SGHDT and CDR2 is YYEEEE. The CDR3 nucleotides read TGTGCCAGCAGCCTGACAGAATACAATGAGCAGTTCTTC. Encoded protein: CASSLTEYNEQFF. Looking up the rest from reference TRBV5-6 and TRBJ2-1 gives the full variable domain: DAGVTQSPTHLIKTRGQQVTLRCSPKSGHDTVSWYQQALGQGPQFIFQYYEEEERQRGNFPDRFSGHQFPNYSSELNVNALLLGDSALYLCASSLTEYNEQFFGPGTRLTVL.

The chain recombines TRBV29-1 with TRBJ2-1; D unresolved. CDR3 length: 14 residues. The germline gives CDR1 SQVTM, CDR2 ANQGSEA. V lost 6 bases and J 3 bases, leaving 15 bases between the germline ends. The CDR3 reads CSVVTNNNYNEQFF. For the CDR3, the DNA is TGCAGCGTGGTAACAAACAATAACTACAATGAGCAGTTCTTC.

This chain links TRBV6-6 with TRBJ1-1; D remains unclear. The CDR3 has 13 amino acids. V lost 4 bases and J 7 bases, leaving 13 bases between the germline ends. Germline CDR1 is MNHNY and CDR2 is SVGAGI (reference sequence). The CDR3 spells CASSSALGDEAFF. DNA of the CDR3: TGTGCCAGCAGTTCGGCCCTCGGGGATGAAGCTTTCTTT.

The V call is TRBV7-6, the J call TRBJ1-3; TRBD1 matches 8 bases. Germline CDR1 reads SGHVS; CDR2 reads FNYEAQ. The CDR3 has 15 amino acids. Trimming cost V 8 bases and J 0 bases; bases outside gene matches: 6. In DNA form, the CDR3 reads TGTGCCAGCGGAGACAGGGGCCTCTCTGGAAACACCATATATTTT. This encodes CASGDRGLSGNTIYF.

The V gene is TRBV6-5, the J gene TRBJ2-7; D is possibly TRBD2 (5 bases). CDR1 is MNHEY, CDR2 SVGAGI, per germline. The CDR3 extends over 16 amino acids. V lost 2 bases and J 7 bases, leaving 21 bases between the germline ends. The chain's CDR3 is CASSYTGNSPEEEQYF. CDR3 DNA sequence: TGTGCCAGCAGTTACACCGGGAACTCGCCTGAAGAGGAGCAGTACTTC.

The V call is TRBV7-2, the J call TRBJ2-3, with D perhaps given as TRBD1 or TRBD2 (5 bases each). Germline V gene lookup returns CDR1 SGHTA and CDR2 FQGNSA. The CDR3 sequence is 14 residues long. The V end lost 5 bases, the J end lost 4 bases, and 13 bases lay between the germline ends. The CDR3 nucleotides are TGTGCCAGCAGCCGGGACCCCCAAGCAGATACGCAGTATTTT. As protein: CASSRDPQADTQYF. Together with reference TRBV7-2 and TRBJ2-3, the CDR3 gives the full variable domain: GAGVSQSPSNKVTEKGKDVELRCDPISGHTALYWYRQSLGQGLEFLIYFQGNSAPDKSGLPSDRFSAERTGGSVSTLTIQRTQQEDSAVYLCASSRDPQADTQYFGPGTRLTVL.

The chain carries TRBV19 and TRBJ2-1; the match to TRBD1 covers 7 bases. Germline V gene sequence: CDR1 LNHDA, CDR2 SQIVND (reference sequence). This CDR3 spans 13 amino acids. Trimming removed 5 bases from V and 10 bases from J; junction bases left unmatched: 8. CDR3 residues: CASSPRTGAEQFF. As DNA, the CDR3 is TGTGCCAGTAGTCCCCGGACAGGCGCCGAGCAGTTCTTC.

V usage is TRBV19 and J usage is TRBJ1-2; tentative D call: TRBD1 (5 bases). Trimming removed 8 bases from V and 3 bases from J, with 10 bases in between. Germline CDR1 reads LNHDA; CDR2 reads SQIVND (reference sequence). The CDR3 loop spans 12 amino acids. The CDR3 sequence: CASGREHYGYTF. In DNA form, the CDR3 reads TGTGCCAGTGGCAGGGAGCACTATGGCTACACCTTC. Combining the CDR3 with reference TRBV19 and TRBJ1-2 gives the whole variable domain DGGITQSPKYLFRKEGQNVTLSCEQNLNHDAMYWYRQDPGQGLRLIYYSQIVNDFQKGDIAEGYSVSREKKESFPLTVTSAQKNPTAFYLCASGREHYGYTFGSGTRLTVV.

This chain uses TRBV9 with TRBJ2-1; D may be TRBD1 (6 bases). The germline CDR1 and CDR2 sequences are SGDLS and YYNGEE. The CDR3 length is 15 residues. Trimming took off 3 bases at V and 4 bases at J, with 14 bases between the two ends. The CDR3, as DNA: TGTGCCAGCAGCGCCGGGACGGGGACATACAATGAGCAGTTCTTC. This gives the protein CASSAGTGTYNEQFF.